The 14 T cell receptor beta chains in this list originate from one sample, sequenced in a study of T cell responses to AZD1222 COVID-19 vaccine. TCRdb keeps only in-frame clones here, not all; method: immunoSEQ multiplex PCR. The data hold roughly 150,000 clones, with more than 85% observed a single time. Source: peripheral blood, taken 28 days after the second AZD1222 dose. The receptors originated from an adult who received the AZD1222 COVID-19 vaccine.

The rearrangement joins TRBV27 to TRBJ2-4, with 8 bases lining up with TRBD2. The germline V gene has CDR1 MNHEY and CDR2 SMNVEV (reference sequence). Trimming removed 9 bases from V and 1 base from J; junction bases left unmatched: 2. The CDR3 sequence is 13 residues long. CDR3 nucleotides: TGTGCCAGTCGCGGGGGGGCCAAAAACATTCAGTACTTC. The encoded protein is CASRGGAKNIQYF.

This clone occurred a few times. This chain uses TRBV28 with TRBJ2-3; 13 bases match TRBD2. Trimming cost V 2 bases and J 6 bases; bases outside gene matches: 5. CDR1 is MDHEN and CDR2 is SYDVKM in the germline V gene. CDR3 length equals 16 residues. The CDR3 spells CASSLDQLAGGDTQYF. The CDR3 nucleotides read TGTGCCAGCAGTTTAGACCAACTAGCGGGAGGGGATACGCAGTATTTT.

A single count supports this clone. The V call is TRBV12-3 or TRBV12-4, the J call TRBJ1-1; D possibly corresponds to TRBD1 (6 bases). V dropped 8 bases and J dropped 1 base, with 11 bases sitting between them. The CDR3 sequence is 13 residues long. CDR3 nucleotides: TGTGCCAGCTCGACAGGCACGAACACTGAAGCTTTCTTT. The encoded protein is CASSTGTNTEAFF.

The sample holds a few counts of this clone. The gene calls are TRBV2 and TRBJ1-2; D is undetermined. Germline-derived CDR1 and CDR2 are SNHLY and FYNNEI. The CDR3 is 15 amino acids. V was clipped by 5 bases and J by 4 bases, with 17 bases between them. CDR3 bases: TGTGCCAGCAGTTTACCCACGTCAGGTTCCTATGGCTACACCTTC. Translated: CASSLPTSGSYGYTF. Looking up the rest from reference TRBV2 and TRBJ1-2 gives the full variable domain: EPEVTQTPSHQVTQMGQEVILRCVPISNHLYFYWYRQILGQKVEFLVSFYNNEISEKSEIFDDQFSVERPDGSNFTLKIRSTKLEDSAMYFCASSLPTSGSYGYTFGSGTRLTVV.

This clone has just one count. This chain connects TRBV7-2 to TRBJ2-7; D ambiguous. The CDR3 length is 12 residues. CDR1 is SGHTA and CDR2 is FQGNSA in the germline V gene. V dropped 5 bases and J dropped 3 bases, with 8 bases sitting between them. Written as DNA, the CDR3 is TGTGCCAGCAGCCGAGGAGTCTACGAGCAGTACTTC. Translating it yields CASSRGVYEQYF.

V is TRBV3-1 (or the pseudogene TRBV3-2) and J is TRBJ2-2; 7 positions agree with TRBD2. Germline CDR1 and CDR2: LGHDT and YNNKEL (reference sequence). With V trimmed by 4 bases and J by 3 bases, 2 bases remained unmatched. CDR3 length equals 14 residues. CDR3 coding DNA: TGTGCCAGCAGCCTGGGGGGGTACACCGGGGAGCTGTTTTTT. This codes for CASSLGGYTGELFF.

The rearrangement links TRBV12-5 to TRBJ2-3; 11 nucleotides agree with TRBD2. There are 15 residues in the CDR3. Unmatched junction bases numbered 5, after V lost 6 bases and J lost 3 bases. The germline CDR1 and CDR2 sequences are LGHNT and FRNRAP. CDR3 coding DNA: TGTGCTAGTGGAAAAGGGACTAGCGGAACAGATACGCAGTATTTT. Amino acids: CASGKGTSGTDTQYF.

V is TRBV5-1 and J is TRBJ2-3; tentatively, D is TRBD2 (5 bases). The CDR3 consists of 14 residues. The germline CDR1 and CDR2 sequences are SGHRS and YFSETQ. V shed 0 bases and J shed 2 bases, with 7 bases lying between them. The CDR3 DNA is TGCGCCAGCAGCTTGGAGCGGTTCACAGATACGCAGTATTTT. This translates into CASSLERFTDTQYF. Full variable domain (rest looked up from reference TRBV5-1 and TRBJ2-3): KAGVTQTPRYLIKTRGQQVTLSCSPISGHRSVSWYQQTPGQGLQFLFEYFSETQRNKGNFPGRFSGRQFSNSRSEMNVSTLELGDSALYLCASSLERFTDTQYFGPGTRLTVL.

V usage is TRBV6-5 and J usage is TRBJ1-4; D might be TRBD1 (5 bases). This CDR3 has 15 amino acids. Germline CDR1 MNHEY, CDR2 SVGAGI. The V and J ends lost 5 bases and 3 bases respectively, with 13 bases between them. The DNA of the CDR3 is TGTGCCAGCAGTAAGAGGGGACGGTCTAATGAAAAACTGTTTTTT. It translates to CASSKRGRSNEKLFF.

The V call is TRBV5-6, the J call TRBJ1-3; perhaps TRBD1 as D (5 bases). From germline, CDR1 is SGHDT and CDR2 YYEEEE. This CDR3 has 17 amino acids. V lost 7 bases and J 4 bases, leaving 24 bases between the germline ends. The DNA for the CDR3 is TGTGCCAGCGCACAGCTTCGGGGGGTGCCGGCGGGAAACACCATATATTTT. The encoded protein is CASAQLRGVPAGNTIYF.

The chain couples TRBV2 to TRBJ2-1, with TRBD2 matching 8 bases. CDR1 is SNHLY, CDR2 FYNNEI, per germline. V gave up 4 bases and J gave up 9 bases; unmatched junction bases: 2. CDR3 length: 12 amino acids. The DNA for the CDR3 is TGTGCCAGCAGTGGGACTAGCAGTGAGCAGTTCTTC. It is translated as CASSGTSSEQFF. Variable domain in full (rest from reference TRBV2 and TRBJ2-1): EPEVTQTPSHQVTQMGQEVILRCVPISNHLYFYWYRQILGQKVEFLVSFYNNEISEKSEIFDDQFSVERPDGSNFTLKIRSTKLEDSAMYFCASSGTSSEQFFGPGTRLTVL.

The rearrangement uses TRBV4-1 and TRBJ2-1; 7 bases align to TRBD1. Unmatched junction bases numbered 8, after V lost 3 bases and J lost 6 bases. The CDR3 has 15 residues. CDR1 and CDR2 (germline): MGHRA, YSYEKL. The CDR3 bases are TGCGCCAGCAGCCACGGGGACAGACTTCTCAATGAGCAGTTCTTC. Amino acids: CASSHGDRLLNEQFF.

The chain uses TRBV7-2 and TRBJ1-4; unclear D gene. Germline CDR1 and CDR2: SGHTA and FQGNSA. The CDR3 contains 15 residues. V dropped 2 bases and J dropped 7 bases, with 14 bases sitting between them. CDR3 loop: CASSLNLGAGEKLFF. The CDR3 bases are TGTGCCAGCAGCTTAAATTTGGGCGCTGGTGAAAAACTGTTTTTT.

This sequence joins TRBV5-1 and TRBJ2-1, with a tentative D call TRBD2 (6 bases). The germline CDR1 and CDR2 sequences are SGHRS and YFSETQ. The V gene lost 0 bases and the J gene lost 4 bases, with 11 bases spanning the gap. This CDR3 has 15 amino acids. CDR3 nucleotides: TGCGCCAGCAGCTTGGCCGGCCGGGAGTACAATGAGCAGTTCTTC. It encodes CASSLAGREYNEQFF.